These T cell receptor beta chains were read from a single sample in a study of cytomegalovirus exposure and HLA in healthy donors. The table came from immunoSEQ multiplex PCR; TCRdb's copy has only in-frame clones and leaves some out. The table shows about 74,000 clones, with 94% occurring only once. Material for sequencing was PBMCs. These receptors came from a man between 18 and 35 years old in good health and CMV-seropositive. The conserved cysteine and the conserved F or W are not part of the CDR3 here. Fields, in order: V gene, clone size, CDR3 protein. Where a row states a size, it is once, few, many or the class of an expanded clone; other rows omit it.

>TRBV7-9|-
ASSLDDSLN
>TRBV11-2|-
ASSLEWGTVDSGANVLT
>TRBV6-6|-
ASSLMTGAGETQY
>TRBV5-1|-
ASSSSGRFGYNEQF
>TRBV28|-
ASSAYRGYT
>TRBV28|-
ASRTTGVETEAF
>TRBV5-4|-
ASSSLRGKSNQPQH
>TRBV7-9|-
ASQRELKQF
>TRBV2|few
ASKGLAGEITRNEQF
>TRBV2|-
ASRGRREQF
>TRBV7-2|-
ASSLAWPVKAF
>TRBV10-2|once
ASSELLAGYNEQF
>TRBV6-5|-
ASSSHPRGYTEAF
>TRBV19|-
ASSIAGGNTGELF
>TRBV30|-
AWSRGSGGTYEQY
>TRBV11-3|-
ASSSTQGYGYT
>TRBV28|-
ASSFPTGRPQH
>TRBV14|-
ASSRQDNPHRASYNEQF
>TRBV6-1|-
ASTPGHRYEQY
>TRBV6-6|-
ASGTSEERGEQY
>TRBV11-1|once
ASSLGGNKQF
>TRBV15|-
ATSRPDSRDQPQH
>TRBV6-4|-
ASSDGQGTDTQY
>TRBV15|-
ATSRALAGGPLDEQF
>TRBV2|-
ASSRLAWSSPSGHGISSEQY
>TRBV7-2|-
ASSPRGTDTQY
>TRBV19|-
ASSTIPGQGSYEQY
>TRBV30|-
AWTSGTALQETQY
>TRBV5-4|-
ASRGTGLAGEEQY
>TRBV29-1|-
SVAGQTLYGYT
>TRBV30|-
AWSADTHQPQH
>TRBV2|-
ASRDSNQPQH
>TRBV15|-
ATSRSRELDTQY
>TRBV6-5|-
ASSYHPDRLNTEAF
>TRBV6-5|once
ASSYYGSVQETQY
>TRBV12-5|once
ASGLALGANVLT
>TRBV7-9|-
ASSPMRSPGVDTQY
>TRBV19|-
ASTGLAVPYEQF
>TRBV4-1|-
ASSRRQGEPYEQY